This T cell receptor beta chain was sequenced for a study of blood T cell repertoires in COVID-19. Study information: Whether acute or convalescent, the COVID-19 samples came from the United States, Italy and Spain.

CDR1 is SGDLS and CDR2 is YYNGEE in the germline V gene. There are 15 residues in the CDR3. Trimming removed 3 bases at V and 0 bases at J, with 12 bases between. Authors' data handling: Reference gene primer amplification in the assay estimated nucleated cell counts. TCRdb's table, derived via immunoSEQ multiplex PCR, lists solely in-frame clones and lacks some. V and J calls and clone size are given by that table; D and trimming were obtained from the DNA. The sample yields roughly 95,000 clones, approximately 81% seen once. This chain links TRBV9 with TRBJ1-1; the D gene is possibly TRBD1 (6 bases). This receptor was taken from a man aged 55 to 70 with acute or convalescent COVID-19. The sequenced sample consisted of peripheral blood. CDR3 residues: CASSARDNMNTEAFF. The DNA for the CDR3 is TGTGCCAGCAGCGCCCGGGACAACATGAACACTGAAGCTTTCTTT.